This paragraph covers one T cell receptor (beta chain) sequence. This CDR3 comprises 12 residues. Per germline, CDR1 MNHNS and CDR2 SASEGT. Between the trimmed V and J ends, which lost 2 bases and 4 bases, there was a span of 5 bases. Authors' analysis steps: Cell counts per sample came from amplifying reference gene primers. The repertoire was sequenced with immunoSEQ multiplex PCR; TCRdb's copy has only in-frame clones and lacks some. V and J calls and clone size are copied from that table; D and trimming were computed from the DNA. This sample has some 300,000 clones; around nine tenths occur once, and the top ten carry 1.5% to 2%. Followed over time, Seattle patients had been enrolled while infection was active. This entry belongs to a study of blood T cell repertoires in COVID-19. Study-level information: Researchers got acute and convalescent COVID-19 samples from the United States, Italy and Spain. The cDNA or gDNA used as material had been derived from T cells, B-cell-depleted T cells, or PBMCs.

This rearrangement joins TRBV6-1 to TRBJ1-2; D uncertain. Sequenced material: peripheral blood. The sequence derives from a woman in her thirties with COVID-19, enrolled during active disease. The CDR3 nucleotides read TGTGCCAGCAGTGAAACAGTCTATGGCTACACCTTC. It yields the protein CASSETVYGYTF.